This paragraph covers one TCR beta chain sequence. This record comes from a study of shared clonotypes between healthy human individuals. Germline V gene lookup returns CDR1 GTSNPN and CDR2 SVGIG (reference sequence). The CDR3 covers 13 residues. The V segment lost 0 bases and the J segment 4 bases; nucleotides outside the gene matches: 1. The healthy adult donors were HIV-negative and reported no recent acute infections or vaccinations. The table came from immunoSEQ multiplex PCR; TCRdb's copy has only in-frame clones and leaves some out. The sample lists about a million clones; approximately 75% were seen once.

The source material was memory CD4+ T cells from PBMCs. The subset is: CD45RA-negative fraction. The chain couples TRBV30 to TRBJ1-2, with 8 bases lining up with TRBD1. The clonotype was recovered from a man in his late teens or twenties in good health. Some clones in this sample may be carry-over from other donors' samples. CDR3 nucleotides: TGTGCCTGGAGTGTAGGGACAGGCTATGGCTACACCTTC. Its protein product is CAWSVGTGYGYTF.